These 14 T cell receptor beta chains were sequenced from one sample in a study of blood T cell repertoires in COVID-19. Data came from immunoSEQ multiplex PCR; TCRdb stores just in-frame clones and leaves some out. The sample has over 150,000 clones, over 75% seen once. Sequencing input: peripheral blood. The receptors stem from a man aged 55 to 69 with COVID-19, enrolled during active disease.

The V gene is TRBV18, the J gene TRBJ1-2; 8 bases fit TRBD1. V was clipped by 3 bases and J by 7 bases; unmatched bases: 7. This CDR3 has 14 residues. Germline CDR1 KGHSH, CDR2 LQKENI. The DNA for the CDR3 is TGTGCCAGCTCACCTCGCACAGGGGGTGGTGGCTACACCTTC. Encoded protein: CASSPRTGGGGYTF.

This CDR3 reads CASSSGQGVGNTIYF. In nucleotides, the CDR3 is TGTGCCAGCAGCTCGGGACAGGGGGTTGGAAACACCATATATTTT. This chain uses TRBV5-8 with TRBJ1-3, with 11 bases aligning to TRBD1. The CDR3 consists of 15 residues. V lost 3 bases and J lost 3; bases outside the gene matches: 2. Germline assignment: CDR1 SGHTS and CDR2 YDEGEE.

This clone has just one count. Different DNA sequences within this sample yield the same CDR3. The chain uses TRBV14 and TRBJ1-1, with D uncertain. The CDR3 loop spans 14 amino acids. Trimming stripped 2 bases from V and 0 bases from J, with 7 bases between. The germline gives CDR1 SGHDN, CDR2 FVKESK. The CDR3: CASSQPGMNTEAFF. The CDR3 region has the DNA TGTGCCAGCAGCCAACCGGGTATGAACACTGAAGCTTTCTTT.

The chain couples TRBV7-2 to TRBJ2-7; D is perhaps TRBD1 (6 bases). Trimming removed 5 bases at V and 2 bases at J, with 19 bases between. Germline V lookup: CDR1 SGHTA, CDR2 FQGNSA. The CDR3 runs 16 residues. CDR3 loop: CASSLGRQGITYEQYF. The DNA for the CDR3 is TGTGCCAGCAGCCTAGGGCGGCAGGGGATCACCTACGAGCAGTACTTC.

The genes are TRBV7-9 and TRBJ1-2; 9 positions match TRBD1. The V and J ends lost 5 bases and 6 bases, in that order; junction bases with no gene match: 7. CDR1 is SEHNR, CDR2 FQNEAQ, per germline (reference sequence). CDR3 length: 14 residues. The CDR3 DNA reads TGTGCCAGCAGCCCCCGGACAGGGGTTGATGGCTACACCTTC. Encoded protein: CASSPRTGVDGYTF.

This clone was seen a few times. The junction departs from the called germline gene at one end, perhaps through a read error. The chain uses TRBV18 and TRBJ2-7; 9 positions match TRBD1. Germline V CDR1 and CDR2: KGHSH, LQKENI. This CDR3 is 17 amino acids long. This CDR3 is CASSPIAPGQGSSEQYF. As DNA, the CDR3 is TGTGCCAGCTCACCAATAGCGCCGGGACAGGGATCCTCCGAGCAGTACTTC.

This chain connects TRBV5-5 to TRBJ2-2; D uncertain. Trimming removed 1 base from V and 2 bases from J, with 9 bases in between. Germline V CDR1 and CDR2: SGHKS, YYEKEE (reference sequence). The CDR3 runs 15 residues. DNA for the CDR3: TGTGCCAGCAGCTTGTATACAGATAACACCGGGGAGCTGTTTTTT. This codes for CASSLYTDNTGELFF.

V usage is TRBV28 and J usage is TRBJ2-7; a weak D match, TRBD1 (6 bases). This CDR3 comprises 15 residues. CDR1 MDHEN and CDR2 SYDVKM come from the germline V gene. Trimming took 4 bases from V and 2 from J, leaving 15 bases between them. For the CDR3, the DNA is TGTGCCAGCAGTTCGATTCCGGGACAAGCCTACGAGCAGTACTTC. As protein: CASSSIPGQAYEQYF.

This chain links TRBV5-1 with TRBJ2-3; D not resolved. The germline V gene encodes CDR1 SGHRS and CDR2 YFSETQ. The CDR3 has 15 amino acids. Trimming stripped 2 bases from V and 2 bases from J, with 12 bases between. The CDR3 reads CASSLKRPPTDTQYF. DNA of the CDR3: TGCGCCAGCAGCTTAAAGAGGCCCCCCACAGATACGCAGTATTTT.

V and J are TRBV7-9 and TRBJ2-4; the D gene is possibly TRBD2 (5 bases). V was shortened by 1 base and J by 0 bases, with 10 bases between the two germline ends. The CDR3 consists of 16 residues. Germline CDR1 and CDR2: SEHNR and FQNEAQ (reference sequence). Written as DNA, the CDR3 is TGTGCCAGCAGCTTAGGGGAGAGACTAGCCAAAAACATTCAGTACTTC. This encodes CASSLGERLAKNIQYF.

This clone was seen only a few times. The chain recombines TRBV2 with TRBJ1-4, with 8 bases aligning to TRBD1. Germline values: CDR1 SNHLY, CDR2 FYNNEI. V dropped 7 bases and J dropped 4; count of bases not matched to a gene: 8. The CDR3 totals 15 residues. The chain's CDR3 is CASTTGGAGNEKLFF. As DNA, the CDR3 is TGTGCCAGCACCACAGGGGGAGCCGGTAATGAAAAACTGTTTTTT.

V usage is TRBV9 and J usage is TRBJ2-3, with D tentatively TRBD1 (5 bases). The CDR3 has 16 residues. Germline CDR1 SGDLS, CDR2 YYNGEE. The V and J ends lost 0 bases and 1 base respectively, with 12 bases between them. The CDR3 region is CASSVDPGWGTDTQYF. The CDR3 region has the DNA TGTGCCAGCAGCGTAGATCCAGGGTGGGGCACAGATACGCAGTATTTT.

V usage is TRBV7-2 and J usage is TRBJ1-1; a weak D match, TRBD1 (5 bases). With 6 bases removed from V and 4 bases from J, the gap between germline ends came to 18 bases. The CDR3 has 15 amino acids. Germline CDR1 reads SGHTA; CDR2 reads FQGNSA. The CDR3 coding sequence is TGTGCCAGCAGAAGAATGGGGCGCGCAGGCACTGAAGCTTTCTTT. Encoded protein: CASRRMGRAGTEAFF.

The chain links TRBV10-3 to TRBJ1-1; maybe TRBD1 (5 bases). CDR3 length: 14 amino acids. V was trimmed by 3 bases and J by 3 bases, leaving 11 bases between them. Per the germline V gene, CDR1 is ENHRY and CDR2 is SYGVKD. The CDR3 coding sequence is TGTGCCATCAGTGAAATGGTAGGGGACACTGAAGCTTTCTTT. This encodes CAISEMVGDTEAFF.